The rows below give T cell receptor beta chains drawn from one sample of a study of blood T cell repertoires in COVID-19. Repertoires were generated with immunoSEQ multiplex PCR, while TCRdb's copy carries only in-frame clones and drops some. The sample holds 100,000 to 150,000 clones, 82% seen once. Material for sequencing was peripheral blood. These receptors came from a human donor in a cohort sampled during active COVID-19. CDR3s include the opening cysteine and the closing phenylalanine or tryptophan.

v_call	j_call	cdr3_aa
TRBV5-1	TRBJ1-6	CASSLASVLGWSSPLHF
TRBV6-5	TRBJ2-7	CASSMGLAGNDEQYF
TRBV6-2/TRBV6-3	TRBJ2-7	CASSWTSGPYEQYF
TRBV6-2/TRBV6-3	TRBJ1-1	CASSYSVAEAFF
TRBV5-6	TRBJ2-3	CASSLVRGGFDTQYF
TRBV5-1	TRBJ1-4	CARSLPGGGGENLFF
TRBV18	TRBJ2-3	CASSPATSGGAGGTDTQYF
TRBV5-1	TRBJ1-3	CASGDNSGNTIYF
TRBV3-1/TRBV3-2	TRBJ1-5	CASSPSFGNSNQPQHF
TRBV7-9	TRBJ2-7	CASSGPGTGFSYEQYF
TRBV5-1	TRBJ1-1	CASSLEESLGRAEAFF
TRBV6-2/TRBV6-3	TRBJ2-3	CASSYNGGTDTQYF
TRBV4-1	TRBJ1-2	CASSQEPHSGSYGYTF
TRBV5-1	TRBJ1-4	CASSLAGAANEKLFF
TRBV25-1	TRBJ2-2	CASRAGTIAGELFF
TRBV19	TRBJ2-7	CASSPRRLATSEQYF
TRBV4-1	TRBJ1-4	CASSQDDRDEKLFF